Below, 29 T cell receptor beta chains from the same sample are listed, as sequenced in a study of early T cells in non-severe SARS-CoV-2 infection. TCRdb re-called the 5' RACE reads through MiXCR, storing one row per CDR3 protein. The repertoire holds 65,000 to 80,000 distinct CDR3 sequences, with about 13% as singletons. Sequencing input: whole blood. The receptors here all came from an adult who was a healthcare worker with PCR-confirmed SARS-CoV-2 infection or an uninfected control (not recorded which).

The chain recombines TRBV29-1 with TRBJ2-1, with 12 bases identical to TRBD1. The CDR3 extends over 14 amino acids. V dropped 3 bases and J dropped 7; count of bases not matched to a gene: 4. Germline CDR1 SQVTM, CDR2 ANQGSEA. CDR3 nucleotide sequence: TGCAGCGTTGAGGGACAGGGGGCTGTGAATGAGCAGTTCTTC. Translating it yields CSVEGQGAVNEQFF.

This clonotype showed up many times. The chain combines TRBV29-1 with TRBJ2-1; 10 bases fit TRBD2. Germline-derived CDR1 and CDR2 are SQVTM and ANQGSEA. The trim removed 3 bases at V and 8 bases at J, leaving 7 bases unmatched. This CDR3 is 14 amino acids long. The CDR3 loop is CSVDPSGGADEQFF. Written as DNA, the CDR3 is TGCAGCGTTGACCCCAGCGGGGGGGCCGATGAGCAGTTCTTC.

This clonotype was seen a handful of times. Written as DNA, the CDR3 is TGCGCCAGCAGCTTGGAAGGGGGCCAAGGTGAAGCTTTCTTT. This gives the protein CASSLEGGQGEAFF. This chain joins TRBV5-1 and TRBJ1-1, with 7 nucleotides matching TRBD1. There are 14 residues in the CDR3. Germline CDR1 reads SGHRS; CDR2 reads YFSETQ. V was clipped by 0 bases and J by 7 bases; unmatched bases: 6.

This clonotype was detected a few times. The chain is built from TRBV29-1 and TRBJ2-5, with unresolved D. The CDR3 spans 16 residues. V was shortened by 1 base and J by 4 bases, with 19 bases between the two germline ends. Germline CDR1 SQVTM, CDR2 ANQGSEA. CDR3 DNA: TGCAGCGTTGAAGGGGTCAGCACTACAAAGGGAGAGACCCAGTACTTC. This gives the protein CSVEGVSTTKGETQYF.

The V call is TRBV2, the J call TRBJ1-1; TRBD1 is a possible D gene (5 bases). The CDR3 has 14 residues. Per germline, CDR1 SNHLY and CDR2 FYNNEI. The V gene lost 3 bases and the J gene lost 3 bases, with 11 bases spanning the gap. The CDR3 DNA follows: TGTGCCAGCAGTGAGGGCGACAGTTACACTGAAGCTTTCTTT. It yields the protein CASSEGDSYTEAFF.

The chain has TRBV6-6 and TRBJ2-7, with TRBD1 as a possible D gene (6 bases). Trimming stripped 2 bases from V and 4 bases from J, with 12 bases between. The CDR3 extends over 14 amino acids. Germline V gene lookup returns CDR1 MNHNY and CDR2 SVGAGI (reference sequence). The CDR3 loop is CASSYGRGIYEQYF. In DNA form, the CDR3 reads TGTGCCAGCAGTTACGGAAGGGGGATTTACGAGCAGTACTTC.

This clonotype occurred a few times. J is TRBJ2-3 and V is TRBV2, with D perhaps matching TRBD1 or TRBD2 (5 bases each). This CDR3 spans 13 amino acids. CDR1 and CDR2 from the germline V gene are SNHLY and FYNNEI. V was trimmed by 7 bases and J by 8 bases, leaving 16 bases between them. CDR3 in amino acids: CASTGTVQGTQYF. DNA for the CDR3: TGTGCCAGCACCGGGACGGTCCAGGGTACGCAGTATTTT.

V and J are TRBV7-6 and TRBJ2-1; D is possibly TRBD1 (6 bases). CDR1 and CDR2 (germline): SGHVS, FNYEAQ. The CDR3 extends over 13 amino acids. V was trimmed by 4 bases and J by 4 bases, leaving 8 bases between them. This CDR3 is CASSSDRYNEQFF. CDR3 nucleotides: TGTGCCAGCAGCTCGGACAGATACAATGAGCAGTTCTTC. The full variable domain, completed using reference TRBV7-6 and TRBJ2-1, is GAGVSQSPRYKVTKRGQDVALRCDPISGHVSLYWYRQALGQGPEFLTYFNYEAQQDKSGLPNDRFSAERPEGSISTLTIQRTEQRDSAMYRCASSSDRYNEQFFGPGTRLTVL.

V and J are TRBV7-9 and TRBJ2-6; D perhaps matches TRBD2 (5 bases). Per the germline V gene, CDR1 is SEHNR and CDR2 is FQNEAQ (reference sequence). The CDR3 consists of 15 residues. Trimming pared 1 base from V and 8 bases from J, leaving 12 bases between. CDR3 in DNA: TGTGCCAGCAGCTTAGGGGTACTCGGGACCAACGTCCTGACTTTC. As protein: CASSLGVLGTNVLTF.

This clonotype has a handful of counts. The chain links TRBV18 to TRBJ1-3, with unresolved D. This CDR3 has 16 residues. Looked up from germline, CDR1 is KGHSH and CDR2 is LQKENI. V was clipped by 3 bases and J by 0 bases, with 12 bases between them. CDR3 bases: TGTGCCAGCTCACCGTCAGTAGGAGTCTCTGGAAACACCATATATTTT. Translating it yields CASSPSVGVSGNTIYF.

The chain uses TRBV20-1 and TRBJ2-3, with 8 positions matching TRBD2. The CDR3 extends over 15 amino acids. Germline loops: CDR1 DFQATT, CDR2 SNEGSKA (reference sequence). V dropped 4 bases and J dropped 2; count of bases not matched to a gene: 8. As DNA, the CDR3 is TGCAGTGCTATTGGACTAGCCAAAAACACAGATACGCAGTATTTT. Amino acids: CSAIGLAKNTDTQYF.

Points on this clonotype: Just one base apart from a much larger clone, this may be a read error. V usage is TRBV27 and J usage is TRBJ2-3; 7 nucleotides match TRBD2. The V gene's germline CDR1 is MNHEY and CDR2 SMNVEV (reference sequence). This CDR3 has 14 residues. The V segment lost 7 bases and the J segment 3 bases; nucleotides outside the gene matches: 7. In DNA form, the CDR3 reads TGTGCCAGCACGCGGGGGACGCAGACAGATACGCAGTATTTT. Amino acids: CASTRGTQTDTQYF.

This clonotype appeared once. This CDR3 reads CASSMAQGSGTQYF. The CDR3 DNA follows: TGTGCCAGTAGTATGGCGCAGGGGTCGGGGACCCAGTACTTC. The chain carries TRBV19 and TRBJ2-5; weak D call: TRBD1 (6 bases). The CDR3 has 14 amino acids. Germline V gene data show CDR1 as LNHDA and CDR2 as SQIVND (reference sequence). V lost 3 bases to trimming and J lost 7 bases, with 15 bases between them.

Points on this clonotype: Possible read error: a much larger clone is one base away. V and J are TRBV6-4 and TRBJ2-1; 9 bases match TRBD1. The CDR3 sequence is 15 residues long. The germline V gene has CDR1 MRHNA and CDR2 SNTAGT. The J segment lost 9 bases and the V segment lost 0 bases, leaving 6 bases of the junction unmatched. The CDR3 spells CASSDSDRGGSEQFF. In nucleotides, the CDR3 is TGTGCCAGCAGTGACTCGGACAGGGGTGGCAGTGAGCAGTTCTTC.

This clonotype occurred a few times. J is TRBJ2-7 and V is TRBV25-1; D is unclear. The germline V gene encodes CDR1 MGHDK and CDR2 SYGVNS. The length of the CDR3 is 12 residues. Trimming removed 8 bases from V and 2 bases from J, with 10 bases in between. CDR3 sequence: CASSHGTYEQYF. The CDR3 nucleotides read TGTGCCAGCTCGCACGGTACCTACGAGCAGTACTTC.

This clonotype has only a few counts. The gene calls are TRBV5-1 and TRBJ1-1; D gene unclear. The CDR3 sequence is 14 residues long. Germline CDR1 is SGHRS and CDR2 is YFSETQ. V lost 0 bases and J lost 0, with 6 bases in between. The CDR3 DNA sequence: TGCGCCAGCAGCTTGGGAGGGATGAACACTGAAGCTTTCTTT. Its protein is CASSLGGMNTEAFF.

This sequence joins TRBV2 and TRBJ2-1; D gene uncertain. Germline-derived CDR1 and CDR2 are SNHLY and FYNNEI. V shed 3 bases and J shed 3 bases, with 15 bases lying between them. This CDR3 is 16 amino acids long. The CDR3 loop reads CASSEGDWLDYNEQFF. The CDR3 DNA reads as TGTGCCAGCAGTGAGGGCGACTGGCTCGACTACAATGAGCAGTTCTTC.

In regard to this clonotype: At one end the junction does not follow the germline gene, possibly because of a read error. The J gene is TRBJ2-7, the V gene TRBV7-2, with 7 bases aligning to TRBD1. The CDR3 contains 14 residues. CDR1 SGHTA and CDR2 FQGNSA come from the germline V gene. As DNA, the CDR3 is TGTGCCGGCAGCTCGCGACAGGGCTCCTACGAGCAGTACTTC. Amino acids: CAGSSRQGSYEQYF.

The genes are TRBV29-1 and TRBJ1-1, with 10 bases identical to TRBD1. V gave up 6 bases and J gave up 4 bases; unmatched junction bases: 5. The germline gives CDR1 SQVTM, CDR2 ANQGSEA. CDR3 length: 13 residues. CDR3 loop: CSVAGQGRTEAFF. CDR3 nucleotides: TGCAGCGTCGCGGGACAGGGGCGCACTGAAGCTTTCTTT.

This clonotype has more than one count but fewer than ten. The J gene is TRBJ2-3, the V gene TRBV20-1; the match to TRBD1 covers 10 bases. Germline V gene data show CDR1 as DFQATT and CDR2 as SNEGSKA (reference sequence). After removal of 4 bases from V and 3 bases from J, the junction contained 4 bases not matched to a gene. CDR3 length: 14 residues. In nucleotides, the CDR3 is TGCAGTGCTACCCGGGACAGGGGAACAGATACGCAGTATTTT. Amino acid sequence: CSATRDRGTDTQYF.

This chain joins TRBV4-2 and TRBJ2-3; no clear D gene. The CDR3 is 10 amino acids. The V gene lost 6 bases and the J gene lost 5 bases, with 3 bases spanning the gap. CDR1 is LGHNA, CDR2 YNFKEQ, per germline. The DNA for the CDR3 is TGTGCCAGCAGTGGAGATACGCAGTATTTT. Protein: CASSGDTQYF.

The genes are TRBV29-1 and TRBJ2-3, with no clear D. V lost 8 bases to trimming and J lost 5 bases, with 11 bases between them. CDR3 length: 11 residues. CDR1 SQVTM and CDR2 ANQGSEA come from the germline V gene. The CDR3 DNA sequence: TGCAGCCGCGCCCCTGTAGATACGCAGTATTTT. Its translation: CSRAPVDTQYF.

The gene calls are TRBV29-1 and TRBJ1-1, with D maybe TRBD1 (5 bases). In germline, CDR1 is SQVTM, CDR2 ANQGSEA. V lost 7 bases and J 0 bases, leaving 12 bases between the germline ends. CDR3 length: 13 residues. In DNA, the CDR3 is TGCAGCGCCGTCAGACAGCTGAACACTGAAGCTTTCTTT. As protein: CSAVRQLNTEAFF.

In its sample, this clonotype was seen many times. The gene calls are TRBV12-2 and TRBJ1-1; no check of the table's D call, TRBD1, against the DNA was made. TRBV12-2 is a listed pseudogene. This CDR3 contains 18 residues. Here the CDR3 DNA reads TGTGCAAGTCGCTTAGGGTATCTTAGGACAGGTTTTAACACTGAAGCTTTCTTT. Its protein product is CASRLGYLRTGFNTEAFF.

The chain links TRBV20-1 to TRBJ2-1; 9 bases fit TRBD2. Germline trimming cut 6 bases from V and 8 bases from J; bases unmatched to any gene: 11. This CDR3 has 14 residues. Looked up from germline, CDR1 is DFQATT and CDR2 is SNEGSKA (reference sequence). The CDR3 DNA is TGCAGTGCCAGTGGCGGGAGGGCCGGCGATGAGCAGTTCTTC. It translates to CSASGGRAGDEQFF.

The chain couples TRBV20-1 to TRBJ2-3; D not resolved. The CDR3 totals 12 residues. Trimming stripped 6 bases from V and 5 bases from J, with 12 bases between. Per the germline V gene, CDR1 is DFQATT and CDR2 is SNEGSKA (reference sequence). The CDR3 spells CSARTDRDTQYF. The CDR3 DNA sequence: TGCAGTGCCAGGACGGACCGAGATACGCAGTATTTT.

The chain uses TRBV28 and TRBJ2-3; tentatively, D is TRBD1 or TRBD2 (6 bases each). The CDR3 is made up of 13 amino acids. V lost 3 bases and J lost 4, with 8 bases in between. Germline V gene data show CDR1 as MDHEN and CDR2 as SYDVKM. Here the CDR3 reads CASSFGGSDTQYF. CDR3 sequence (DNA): TGTGCCAGCAGTTTCGGGGGCTCAGATACGCAGTATTTT.

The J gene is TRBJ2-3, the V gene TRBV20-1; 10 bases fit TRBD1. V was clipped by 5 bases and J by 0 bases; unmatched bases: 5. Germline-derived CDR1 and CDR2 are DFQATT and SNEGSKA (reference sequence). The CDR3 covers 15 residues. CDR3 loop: CSARDRGKSTDTQYF. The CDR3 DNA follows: TGCAGTGCTCGGGACAGGGGAAAGAGCACAGATACGCAGTATTTT.

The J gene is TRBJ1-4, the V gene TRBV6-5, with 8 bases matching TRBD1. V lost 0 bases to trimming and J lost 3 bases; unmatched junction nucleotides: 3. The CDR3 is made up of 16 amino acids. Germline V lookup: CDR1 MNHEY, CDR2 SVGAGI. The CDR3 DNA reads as TGTGCCAGCAGTTACTCCAGGGGGCTGGCTAATGAAAAACTGTTTTTT. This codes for CASSYSRGLANEKLFF.